This T cell receptor beta chain was obtained from a study of glioma-infiltrating T cells after dendritic cell vaccination (dated by TCRdb to about 2016). Concerning the study at large: Of the approximately 15 glioblastoma patients in the cohort, all drawn from Phase I and II dendritic cell vaccination trials, 9 were newly diagnosed and 6 had recurrent disease. Autologous tumor lysate-pulsed dendritic cell vaccination was administered to the patients between about 2003 and 2012. The vaccine consisted of monocyte-derived dendritic cells cultured roughly 7 days with IL-4 and GM-CSF, then pulsed overnight with autologous tumor lysate. Each patient was given three intradermal dendritic cell vaccine injections, spaced two weeks apart, in the arm below the axilla. Tumor-infiltrating lymphocyte content was quantified and tumor and blood repertoires were compared in dendritic cell-vaccinated glioblastoma patients by deep sequencing of TCR beta CDR3 regions. TCR sequencing metrics, including TIL content and tumor-blood repertoire overlap, were correlated with survival after dendritic cell vaccination. What the study reported, not specific to this receptor: The response model built on TCR overlap across three groups was characterized as speculative, with prospective validation still needed. After dendritic cell vaccination, a higher estimated pretreatment TIL content predicted longer time to progression and overall survival. The cohort was small and heterogeneous, only a few patients had full blood and tumor sets, and even fewer had initial-recurrent tumor pairs. TCR clonality showed no direct relationship with survival, which suggests that a diverse polyclonal response may be important.

As encoded in the germline V gene, CDR1 is MNHEY while CDR2 is SVGAGI. Including the terminal cysteine and phenylalanine, the CDR3 comprises 13 residues. This entry keeps only the CDR3 DNA: 39 bases, framed from base 1. Compared with germline, V lacks 6 bases and J lacks 4 bases; bases without a gene match: 5. Regarding this clone: Its cognate antigen has yet to be identified. Base qualities are missing; no much larger clone stands one base away.

The time point tag for this specimen amounts to: after dendritic cell vaccination, including at tumor progression/relapse. Patients were selected for having adequate residual fresh-frozen tumor tissue and more than two years of available survival data. Molecular status otherwise varied across the glioblastoma patients, but none of them carried an isocitrate dehydrogenase mutation. PBMC were collected before vaccination, two weeks after the third vaccination, and at tumor progression when it occurred. The Qiagen DNeasy Blood extraction Kit was used for extraction of genomic DNA. TCRB CDR3 regions were amplified from roughly 1.8 ug genomic DNA, or all available DNA if less, using the immunoSEQ assay. Multiplex PCR used 60 forward primers for TCR V beta segments and 13 reverse primers for J beta segments. To estimate the number of reads per starting template, synthetic control templates were added to each sample at limiting dilution. Reads of 87 bp were generated by sequencing on the Illumina HiSeq System. Per the original workflow: PCR and sequencing errors were removed by merging closely related sequences with a nearest neighbor algorithm. TCR overlap was defined as the percentage of unique tumor TCR beta sequences that were also present in the same patient's peripheral blood. The source is immuneACCESS, and TCRdb retained only in-frame sequences with V and J called. Part of the clones is not carried over; for the studies checked, unresolved V genes explain less than half of this, and the remainder is unexplained. V, J and clone size are taken as reported in that table, and D and trimming were inferred from the DNA itself. Present in this sample are around 87,000 clones, about four fifths of which were seen just once. The leading ten clones occupy under 8% of the sample.

The input for sequencing was blood, taken after dendritic cell vaccination. This TCR derives from a human donor with glioblastoma. Recombination joined TRBV6-5 with TRBJ1-2; 7 bases in the junction line up with TRBD1. The CDR3 here reads CASSPQGIYGYTF. The bases read TGTGCCAGCAGCCCACAGGGGATCTATGGCTACACCTTC.